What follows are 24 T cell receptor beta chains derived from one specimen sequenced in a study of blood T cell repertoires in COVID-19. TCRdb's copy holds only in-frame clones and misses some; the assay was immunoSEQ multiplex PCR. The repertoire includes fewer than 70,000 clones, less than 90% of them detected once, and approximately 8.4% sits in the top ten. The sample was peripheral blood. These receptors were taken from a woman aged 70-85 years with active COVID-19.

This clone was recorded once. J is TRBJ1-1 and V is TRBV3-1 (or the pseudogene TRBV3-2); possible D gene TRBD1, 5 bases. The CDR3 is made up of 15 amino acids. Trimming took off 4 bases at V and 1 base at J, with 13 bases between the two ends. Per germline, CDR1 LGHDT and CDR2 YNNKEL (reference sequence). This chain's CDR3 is CASSLGDLTNTEAFF. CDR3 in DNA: TGTGCCAGCAGCCTGGGGGACTTGACGAACACTGAAGCTTTCTTT.

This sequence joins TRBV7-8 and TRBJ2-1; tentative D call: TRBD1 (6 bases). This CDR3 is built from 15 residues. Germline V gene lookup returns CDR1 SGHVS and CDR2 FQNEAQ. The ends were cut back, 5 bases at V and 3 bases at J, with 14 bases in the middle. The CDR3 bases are TGTGCCAGCAGCCCTGACCAGGGGAACTACAATGAGCAGTTCTTC. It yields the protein CASSPDQGNYNEQFF.

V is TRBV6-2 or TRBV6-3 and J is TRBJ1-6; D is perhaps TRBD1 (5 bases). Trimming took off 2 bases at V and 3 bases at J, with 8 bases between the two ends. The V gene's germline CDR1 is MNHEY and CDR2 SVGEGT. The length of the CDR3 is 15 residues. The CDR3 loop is CASSYAGRYNSPLHF. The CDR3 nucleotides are TGTGCCAGCAGTTACGCGGGACGCTATAATTCACCCCTCCACTTT.

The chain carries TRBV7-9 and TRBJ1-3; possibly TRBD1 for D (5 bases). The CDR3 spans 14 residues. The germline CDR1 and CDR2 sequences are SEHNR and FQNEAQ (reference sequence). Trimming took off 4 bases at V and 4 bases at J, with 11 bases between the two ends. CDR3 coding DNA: TGTGCCAGCAGCTCGGGACTTAGAGGAAACACCATATATTTT. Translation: CASSSGLRGNTIYF.

Written as DNA, the CDR3 is TGTGCCACCAGTGATTCTCTCGGGGGACAGGGATCGAACACTGAAGCTTTCTTT. Its protein is CATSDSLGGQGSNTEAFF. V and J are TRBV24-1 and TRBJ1-1; 9 positions match TRBD1. Germline CDR1 KGHDR, CDR2 SFDVKD. The J segment lost 1 base and the V segment lost 2 bases, leaving 10 bases of the junction unmatched. The CDR3 runs to 18 residues.

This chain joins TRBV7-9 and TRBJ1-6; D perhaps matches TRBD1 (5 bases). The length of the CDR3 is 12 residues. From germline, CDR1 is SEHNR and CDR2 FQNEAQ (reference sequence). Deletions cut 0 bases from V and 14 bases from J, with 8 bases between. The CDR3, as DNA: TGTGCCAGCAGCTTAGCGAGCAGGGCCCTCCACTTT. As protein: CASSLASRALHF.

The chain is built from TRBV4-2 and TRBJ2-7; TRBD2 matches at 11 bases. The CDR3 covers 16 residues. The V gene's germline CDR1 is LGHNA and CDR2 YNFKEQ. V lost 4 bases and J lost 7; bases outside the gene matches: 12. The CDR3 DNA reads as TGTGCCAGCAGCCGGAAGAAACTAGCGGGAGCTCTGGAGCAGTACTTC. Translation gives CASSRKKLAGALEQYF.

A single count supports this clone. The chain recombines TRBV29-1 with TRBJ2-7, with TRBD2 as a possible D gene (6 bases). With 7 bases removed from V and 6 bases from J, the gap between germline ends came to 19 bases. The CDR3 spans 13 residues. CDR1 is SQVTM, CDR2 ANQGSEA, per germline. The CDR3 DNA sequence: TGCAGCGAACCCGGGACTGCAATCGGCGAGCAGTACTTC. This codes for CSEPGTAIGEQYF.

As DNA, the CDR3 is TGTGCCAGCAGACCCGACAGGGGAGGCACTGAAGCTTTCTTT. It specifies CASRPDRGGTEAFF. The chain joins TRBV6-4 to TRBJ1-1; 8 bases map to TRBD1. Per the germline V gene, CDR1 is MRHNA and CDR2 is SNTAGT. CDR3 length equals 14 residues. Trimming removed 6 bases from V and 4 bases from J; junction bases left unmatched: 7.

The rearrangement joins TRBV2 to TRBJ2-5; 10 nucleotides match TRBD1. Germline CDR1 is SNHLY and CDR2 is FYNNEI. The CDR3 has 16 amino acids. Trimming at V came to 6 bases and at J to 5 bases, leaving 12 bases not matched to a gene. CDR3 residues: CASRGDRGGARETQYF. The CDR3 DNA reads TGTGCCAGCAGGGGGGACAGGGGAGGGGCTCGGGAGACCCAGTACTTC.

In nucleotides, the CDR3 is TGTGCCAGCAGATCGACAGCTACAGATACGCAGTATTTT. Amino acid sequence: CASRSTATDTQYF. This sequence joins TRBV12-3 or TRBV12-4 and TRBJ2-3, with D perhaps matching TRBD1 (5 bases). The CDR3 covers 13 residues. V was pared by 6 bases and J by 3 bases, with 10 bases between.

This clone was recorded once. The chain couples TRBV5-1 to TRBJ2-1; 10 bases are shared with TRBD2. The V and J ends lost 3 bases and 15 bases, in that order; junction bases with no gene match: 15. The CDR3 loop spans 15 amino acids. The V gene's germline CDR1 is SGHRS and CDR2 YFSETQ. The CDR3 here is CASSSEGSGRQRAFF. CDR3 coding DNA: TGCGCCAGCAGCTCGGAGGGTAGCGGGAGGCAACGTGCGTTCTTC.

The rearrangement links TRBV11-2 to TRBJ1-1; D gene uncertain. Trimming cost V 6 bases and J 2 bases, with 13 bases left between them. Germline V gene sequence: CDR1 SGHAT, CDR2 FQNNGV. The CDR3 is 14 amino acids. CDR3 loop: CASSSLRGNTEAFF. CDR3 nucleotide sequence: TGTGCCAGCAGTTCCTTACGGGGTAACACTGAAGCTTTCTTT.

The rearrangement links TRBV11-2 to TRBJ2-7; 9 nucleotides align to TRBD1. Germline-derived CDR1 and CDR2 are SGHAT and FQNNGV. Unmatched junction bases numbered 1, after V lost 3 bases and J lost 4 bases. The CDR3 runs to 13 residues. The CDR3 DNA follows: TGTGCCAGCAGCTTCGACAGGGGGTACGAGCAGTACTTC. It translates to CASSFDRGYEQYF.

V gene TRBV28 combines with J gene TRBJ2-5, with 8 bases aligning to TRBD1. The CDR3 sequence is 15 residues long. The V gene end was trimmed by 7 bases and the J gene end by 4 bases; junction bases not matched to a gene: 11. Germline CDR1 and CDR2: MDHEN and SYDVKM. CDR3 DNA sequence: TGTGCCAGCACACGGACAGGGAGTGTCGGAGAGACCCAGTACTTC. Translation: CASTRTGSVGETQYF. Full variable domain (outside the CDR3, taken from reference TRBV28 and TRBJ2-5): DVKVTQSSRYLVKRTGEKVFLECVQDMDHENMFWYRQDPGLGLRLIYFSYDVKMKEKGDIPEGYSVSREKKERFSLILESASTNQTSMYLCASTRTGSVGETQYFGPGTRLLVL.

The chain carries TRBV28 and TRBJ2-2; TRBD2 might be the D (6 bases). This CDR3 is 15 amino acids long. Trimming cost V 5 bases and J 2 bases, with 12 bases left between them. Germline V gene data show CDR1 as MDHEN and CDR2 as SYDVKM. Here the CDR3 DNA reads TGTGCCAGCAGTGGACTATTTCGAAACACCGGGGAGCTGTTTTTT. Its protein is CASSGLFRNTGELFF.

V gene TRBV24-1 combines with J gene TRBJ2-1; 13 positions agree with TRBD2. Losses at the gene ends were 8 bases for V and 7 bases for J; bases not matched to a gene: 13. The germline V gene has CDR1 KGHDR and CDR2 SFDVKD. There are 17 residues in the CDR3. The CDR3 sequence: CATTGTSGDPRANEQFF. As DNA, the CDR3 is TGTGCCACCACCGGGACTAGCGGGGACCCTCGGGCTAATGAGCAGTTCTTC.

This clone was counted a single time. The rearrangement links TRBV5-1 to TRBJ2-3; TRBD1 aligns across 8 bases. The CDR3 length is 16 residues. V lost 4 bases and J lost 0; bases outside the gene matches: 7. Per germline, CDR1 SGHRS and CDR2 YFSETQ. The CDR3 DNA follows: TGCGCCAGCAGCGCGGACAGGGTTCTTAGCACAGATACGCAGTATTTT. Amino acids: CASSADRVLSTDTQYF.

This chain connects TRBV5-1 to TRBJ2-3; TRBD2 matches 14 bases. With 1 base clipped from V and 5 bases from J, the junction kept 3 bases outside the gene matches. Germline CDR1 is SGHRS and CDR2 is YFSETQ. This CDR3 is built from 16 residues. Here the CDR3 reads CASSLLTSGRGDTQYF. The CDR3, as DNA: TGCGCCAGCAGCTTGCTGACTAGCGGGAGGGGAGATACGCAGTATTTT.

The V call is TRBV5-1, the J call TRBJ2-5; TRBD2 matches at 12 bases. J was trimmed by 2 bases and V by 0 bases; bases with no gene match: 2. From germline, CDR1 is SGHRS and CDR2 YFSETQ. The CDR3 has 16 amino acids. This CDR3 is CASSLALAGGQETQYF. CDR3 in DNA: TGCGCCAGCAGCTTGGCTCTAGCGGGAGGGCAAGAGACCCAGTACTTC.

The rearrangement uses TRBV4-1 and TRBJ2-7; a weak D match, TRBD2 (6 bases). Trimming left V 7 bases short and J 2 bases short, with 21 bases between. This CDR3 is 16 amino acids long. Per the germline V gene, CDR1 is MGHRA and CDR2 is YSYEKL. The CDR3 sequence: CASTGEGGVDPYEQYF. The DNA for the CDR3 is TGCGCCAGCACGGGGGAAGGCGGGGTTGACCCCTACGAGCAGTACTTC.

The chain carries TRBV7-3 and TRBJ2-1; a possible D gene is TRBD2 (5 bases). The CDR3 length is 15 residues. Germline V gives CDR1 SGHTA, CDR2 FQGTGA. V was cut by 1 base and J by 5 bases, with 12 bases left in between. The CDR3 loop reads CASSLRGPEDNEQFF. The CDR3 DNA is TGTGCCAGCAGCTTAAGAGGGCCCGAAGACAATGAGCAGTTCTTC.

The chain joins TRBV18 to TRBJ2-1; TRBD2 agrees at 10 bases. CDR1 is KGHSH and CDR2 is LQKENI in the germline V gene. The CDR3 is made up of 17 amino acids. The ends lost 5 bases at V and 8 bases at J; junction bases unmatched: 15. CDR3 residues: CASSRTTALAGLHEQFF. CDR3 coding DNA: TGTGCCAGCTCAAGGACCACAGCACTAGCGGGACTACATGAGCAGTTCTTC.

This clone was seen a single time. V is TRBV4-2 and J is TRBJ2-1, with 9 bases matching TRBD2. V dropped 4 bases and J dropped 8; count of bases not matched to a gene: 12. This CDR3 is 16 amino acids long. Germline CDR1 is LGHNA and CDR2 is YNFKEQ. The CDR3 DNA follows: TGTGCCAGCAGCCCCTTGGGTAGCGGGAGTTCTGATGAGCAGTTCTTC. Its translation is CASSPLGSGSSDEQFF.